A selection of T cell receptor beta chains follows, all from one sample in a study of cytomegalovirus exposure and HLA in healthy donors. The method was immunoSEQ multiplex PCR; TCRdb's version includes in-frame clones alone and lacks a portion of them. The data hold roughly 220,000 clones, with about 70% observed a single time. Material: PBMCs. The receptors stem from a man aged 35 to 55 in good health and CMV-seropositive. Each CDR3 is given with its conserved first and last residue. D genes are given only for firm matches. The size entry is marked missing in some rows and otherwise reads once, few, many or a size class.

TRBV7-8	NA	TRBJ2-7	TRBD2	CASSLDLAVSYEQYF	TGTGCCAGCAGCTTAGACCTAGCGGTTTCCTACGAGCAGTACTTC
TRBV6-1	NA	TRBJ2-2	TRBD1	CASSATQGARGTGELFF	TGTGCCAGCAGTGCAACTCAGGGGGCAAGGGGCACCGGGGAGCTGTTTTTT
TRBV27	NA	TRBJ2-7	NA	CASSLEGRFGYEQYF	TGTGCCAGCAGTTTAGAGGGAAGATTCGGGTACGAGCAGTACTTC
TRBV5-1	NA	TRBJ2-2	NA	CASSLEGSTGELFF	TGCGCCAGCAGCTTGGAGGGGTCCACCGGGGAGCTGTTTTTT
TRBV2	NA	TRBJ1-2	NA	CASSGRGNGYTF	TGTGCCAGCAGTGGCAGGGGTAATGGCTACACCTTC
TRBV7-6	NA	TRBJ2-7	TRBD1	CASSLGQGVYEQYF	TGTGCCAGCAGCTTAGGGCAGGGGGTCTACGAGCAGTACTTC
TRBV7-9	once	TRBJ2-1	TRBD2	CASRAGSSYNEQFF	TGTGCCAGCAGAGCGGGAAGCTCCTACAATGAGCAGTTCTTC
TRBV7-2	NA	TRBJ2-1	NA	CASSLPVNNEQFF	TGTGCCAGCAGCTTACCAGTGAACAATGAGCAGTTCTTC
TRBV6-1	once	TRBJ2-2	TRBD1	CAHLWDRNTGELFF	TGTGCCCACCTTTGGGACAGGAACACCGGGGAGCTGTTTTTT
TRBV18	NA	TRBJ1-2	TRBD1	CASSPGTGGHGYTF	TGTGCCAGCTCACCTGGGACAGGGGGCCATGGCTACACCTTC
TRBV5-6	NA	TRBJ1-6	NA	CASSGGEGLGPLHF	TGTGCCAGCAGCGGGGGCGAGGGGTTAGGACCCCTCCACTTT
TRBV6-5	NA	TRBJ1-5	TRBD1	CASSQDRGGQPQHF	TGTGCCAGCAGCCAAGACAGGGGAGGTCAGCCCCAGCATTTT
TRBV28	NA	TRBJ1-1	NA	CASSSDYSEAFF	TGTGCCAGCAGTTCGGACTATAGTGAAGCTTTCTTT
TRBV6-5	NA	TRBJ1-2	NA	CASSYGGGYTF	TGTGCCAGCAGTTACGGGGGGGGCTACACCTTC
TRBV6-1	NA	TRBJ1-5	NA	CASTGVGANQPQHF	TGTGCCAGCACCGGGGTGGGGGCAAATCAGCCCCAGCATTTT
TRBV6-1	NA	TRBJ1-1	NA	CASRSGMSEAFF	TGTGCCAGCAGATCAGGGATGTCTGAAGCTTTCTTT
TRBV6-5	once	TRBJ2-5	TRBD1	CASSQGQVGETQYF	TGTGCCAGCAGCCAGGGACAGGTCGGAGAGACCCAGTACTTC
TRBV6-5	few	TRBJ2-3	TRBD2	CASADGGAYTQYF	TGTGCCAGCGCAGACGGGGGGGCATATACGCAGTATTTT
TRBV19	NA	TRBJ1-2	TRBD1	CASSTTGTGSDGYTF	TGTGCCAGTAGTACAACCGGGACAGGGTCGGATGGCTACACCTTC
TRBV4-3	few	TRBJ2-5	NA	CASSQLLAEQETQYF	TGCGCCAGCAGCCAGTTGTTAGCGGAACAAGAGACCCAGTACTTC
TRBV2	NA	TRBJ2-5	NA	CASTGGGETQYF	TGTGCCAGCACGGGGGGCGGGGAGACCCAGTACTTC
TRBV6-6	once	TRBJ2-1	NA	CASSSRLGGNEQFF	TGTGCCAGCAGTTCCCGGTTAGGGGGAAATGAGCAGTTCTTC
TRBV18	NA	TRBJ2-7	TRBD1	CASSPALTGGIGEQYF	TGTGCCAGCTCACCAGCATTGACAGGGGGCATCGGCGAGCAGTACTTC
TRBV5-1	NA	TRBJ2-7	NA	CASSLLPPYEQYF	TGCGCCAGCAGCTTGCTCCCCCCCTACGAGCAGTACTTC
TRBV21-1	NA	TRBJ1-5	NA	CASSKVGSTVPLDSNQPQHF	TGTGCCAGCAGCAAAGTAGGGAGTACTGTTCCCTTAGATAGCAATCAGCCCCAGCATTTT
TRBV5-6	NA	TRBJ2-7	NA	CASSRFDTGSYEQYF	TGTGCCAGCAGCAGGTTCGACACGGGGTCCTACGAGCAGTACTTC
TRBV18	few	TRBJ1-6	NA	CASSPSVADSPLHF	TGTGCCAGCTCACCGTCGGTAGCCGATTCACCCCTCCACTTT
TRBV5-4	NA	TRBJ1-6	NA	CASSLNRASSYNSPLHF	TGTGCCAGCAGCTTGAACAGGGCTAGCTCCTATAATTCACCCCTCCACTTT
TRBV2	NA	TRBJ2-7	TRBD1	CAGHPTGSPYEQYF	TGTGCCGGACATCCGACAGGGAGTCCCTACGAGCAGTACTTC
TRBV7-2	NA	TRBJ1-1	NA	CASSLGGRNTEAFF	TGTGCCAGCAGCTTAGGCGGGCGGAACACTGAAGCTTTCTTT
TRBV13	NA	TRBJ2-1	NA	CASSSQLESREQFF	TGTGCCAGCAGCTCCCAGCTGGAAAGCAGGGAGCAGTTCTTC
TRBV27	few	TRBJ2-1	NA	CASSFLGSSYNEQFF	TGTGCCAGCAGTTTTTTGGGGAGCTCCTACAATGAGCAGTTCTTC
TRBV4-2	once	TRBJ2-6	NA	CASSQERSGSGANVLTF	TGTGCCAGCAGCCAAGAACGTAGTGGCTCTGGGGCCAACGTCCTGACTTTC
TRBV19	NA	TRBJ2-7	TRBD2	CASSTGLAGNSPEQYF	TGTGCCAGTAGTACTGGACTAGCGGGGAATTCTCCCGAGCAGTACTTC
TRBV2	NA	TRBJ1-2	NA	CASSDQQRYGYTF	TGTGCCAGCAGTGATCAGCAGCGTTATGGCTACACCTTC
TRBV5-4	few	TRBJ2-5	NA	CASSLGGLSQETQYF	TGTGCCAGCAGCTTGGGGGGGCTCTCCCAAGAGACCCAGTACTTC
TRBV2	NA	TRBJ2-7	TRBD2	CASGEGRLAPGEQYF	TGTGCCAGCGGCGAGGGGCGACTAGCACCGGGCGAGCAGTACTTC